This is a list of T cell receptor beta chains from one sample in a study of spatial heterogeneity in lung cancer. TCRdb passed the 5' RACE reads through MiXCR, listing each CDR3 protein once. The table shows over 25,000 distinct CDR3 sequences, with 7.1% occurring only once. The sequencing used lung tumor tissue, collected at surgery. The source is a male donor with early-stage non-small cell lung cancer. The CDR3 runs from the conserved cysteine through the conserved F or W. Each record gives: D gene, V gene, J gene, clone size, CDR3 DNA, CDR3 protein. A D gene is named only where the DNA matches it firmly. The listing skips clone size in some rows; elsewhere it reads once, few, many or a size class.

>-|TRBV7-9|TRBJ2-5|many
TGTGCCAGCAGCCACGGACCCCCCCAGGGGGAGACCCAGTACTTC
CASSHGPPQGETQYF
>TRBD2|TRBV25-1|TRBJ2-3|few
TGTGCCAGCAGGGGGCAGCGGGGGGTCACAGATACGCAGTATTTT
CASRGQRGVTDTQYF
>-|TRBV27|TRBJ2-2|-
TGTGCCAGCAGTTTCCAAATCACCGGGGAGCTGTTTTTT
CASSFQITGELFF
>-|TRBV20-1|TRBJ1-5|many
TGCAGTGCTAGTGAGGGGGTTCAGCCCCAGCATTTT
CSASEGVQPQHF
>-|TRBV5-1|TRBJ1-6|many
TGCGCCAGCAGTATACGGCCTTCATTGGATTCACCCCTCCACTTT
CASSIRPSLDSPLHF
>-|TRBV20-1|TRBJ2-7|many
TGCAGTGCCGACACGGGGGCCGGTTCCTACGAGCAGTACTTC
CSADTGAGSYEQYF
>TRBD1|TRBV6-6|TRBJ1-1|many
TGTGCCAGCAGTTACCGACAGGGTAACGCTTTCTTT
CASSYRQGNAFF
>TRBD1|TRBV20-1|TRBJ1-1|many
TGCAGTGCGCGACAGGGCGGCGCCCCTGAAGCTTTCTTT
CSARQGGAPEAFF
>TRBD1|TRBV7-9|TRBJ2-6|many
TGTGCCTGCAGGGGGTCTGGGGCCAACGTCCTGACTTTC
CACRGSGANVLTF
>-|TRBV11-2|TRBJ1-1|few
TGTGCCAGCAGTTCCCGGACTGGGAACACTGAAGCTTTCTTT
CASSSRTGNTEAFF
>TRBD2|TRBV11-2|TRBJ2-3|-
TGTGCCAGCAGCACAACCGGGACTAGGGGCACAGATACGCAGTATTTT
CASSTTGTRGTDTQYF
>TRBD1|TRBV20-1|TRBJ1-1|-
TGCAGTGCTTACCGGGACAGGAACACTGAAGCTTTCTTT
CSAYRDRNTEAFF
>TRBD2|TRBV7-7|TRBJ2-5|many
TGTGCTAGCAGCTTAGTTGCGGGGGGGCAGGAGACCCAGTACTTC
CASSLVAGGQETQYF
>TRBD1|TRBV6-2/TRBV6-3|TRBJ1-1|-
TGTGCCAGCAGCCGAGGACAGGGGGCATCAACTGAAGCTTTCTTT
CASSRGQGASTEAFF
>-|TRBV21-1|TRBJ2-1|-
TGTGCCAGCAGATCCCCCAGGGGCCAGTACAATGAGCAGTTCTTC
CASRSPRGQYNEQFF
>-|TRBV27|TRBJ2-2|many
TGTGCCAGCAGTACAGGGATCGCCGGGGAGCTGTTTTTT
CASSTGIAGELFF
>-|TRBV10-1|TRBJ2-7|-
TGCGCCAGCAGTGCAACCGGGCCCAGAGACGAGCAGTACTTC
CASSATGPRDEQYF
>-|TRBV27|TRBJ2-3|few
TGTGCTACCCGTCCCGGGGGCACAGATACGCAGTATTTT
CATRPGGTDTQYF
>-|TRBV6-2/TRBV6-3|TRBJ1-1|-
TGTGCCAGCAGTTGGGGGTTTGAAGCTTTCTTT
CASSWGFEAFF
>-|TRBV15|TRBJ2-5|once
TGTGCCACCAGCAGAGTTCGGGACCCAGAGACCCAGTACTTC
CATSRVRDPETQYF
>-|TRBV12-3/TRBV12-4|TRBJ1-1|-
TGTGCCAGCAGTTTTGGGGGGGGGACTGAAGCTTTCTTT
CASSFGGGTEAFF
>-|TRBV4-3|TRBJ1-3|few
TGCGCCAGCAGCCAAGAGGGACTCTCTGGAAACACCATATATTTT
CASSQEGLSGNTIYF
>-|TRBV29-1|TRBJ2-3|-
TGCAGCGTTGGTTTCCAGGGAGCTACCGATACGCAGTATTTT
CSVGFQGATDTQYF
>-|TRBV19|TRBJ1-2|many
TGTGCCAGTAGTATTACCAGATGGAACTATGGCTACACCTTC
CASSITRWNYGYTF
>-|TRBV4-2|TRBJ2-2|many
TGTGCCAGCAGCAGCACGGTCGCGATGGGCGGGGAGCTGTTTTTT
CASSSTVAMGGELFF
>-|TRBV20-1|TRBJ1-2|few
TGCAGTGCCAGCCGTGAGCCACCCCGCCATGGCTACACCTTC
CSASREPPRHGYTF
>TRBD2|TRBV10-3|TRBJ2-5|few
TGTGCCACCGGGACTAGCGGGGAGGGACGAGAGACCCAGTACTTC
CATGTSGEGRETQYF
>-|TRBV5-1|TRBJ2-2|medium-sized
TGCGCCAGCAGCTTGGTTTCGCCGGCGGGCACCGGGGAGCTGTTTTTT
CASSLVSPAGTGELFF
>-|TRBV4-2|TRBJ2-7|few
TGTGCCAGCAGCCAAGATGGGAAGGAAGACCACGAGCAGTACTTC
CASSQDGKEDHEQYF
>-|TRBV20-1|TRBJ1-1|-
TGCAGTGCTTCAAAAGGGGGTCCGAACACTGAAGCTTTCTTT
CSASKGGPNTEAFF
>TRBD1|TRBV2|TRBJ1-2|medium-sized
TGTGCCAGCAGTGGTCAGGGGGCGGTCATTGCCTATGGCTACACCTTC
CASSGQGAVIAYGYTF
>TRBD2|TRBV30|TRBJ2-3|-
TGTGCCTGGAGTCCCTTCCTCTCCTCTAGCGGGGGGAGAACAGATACGCAGTATTTT
CAWSPFLSSSGGRTDTQYF